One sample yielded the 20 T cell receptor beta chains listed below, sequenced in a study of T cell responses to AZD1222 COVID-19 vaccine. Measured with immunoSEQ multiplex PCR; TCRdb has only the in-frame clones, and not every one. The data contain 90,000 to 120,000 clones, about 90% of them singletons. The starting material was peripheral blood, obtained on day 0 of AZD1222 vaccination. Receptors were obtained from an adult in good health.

CDR3 in amino acids: CASSLLDRGAVDTF. In DNA form, the CDR3 reads TGTGCCAGCAGCCTACTTGATAGGGGCGCGGTTGACACCTTC. The chain couples TRBV7-9 to TRBJ1-2, with a possible D match to TRBD1 (5 bases). The CDR3 has 14 amino acids. V was clipped by 5 bases and J by 12 bases, with 22 bases between them. CDR1 and CDR2 (germline): SEHNR, FQNEAQ (reference sequence).

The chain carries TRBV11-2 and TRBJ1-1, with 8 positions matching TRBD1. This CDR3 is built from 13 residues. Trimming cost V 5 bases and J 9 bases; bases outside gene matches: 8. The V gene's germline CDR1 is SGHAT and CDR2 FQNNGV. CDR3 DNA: TGTGCCAGCAGCACGACCCAGGGGGCGCAAGCTTTCTTT. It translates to CASSTTQGAQAFF. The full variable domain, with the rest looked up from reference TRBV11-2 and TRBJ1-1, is EAGVAQSPRYKIIEKRQSVAFWCNPISGHATLYWYQQILGQGPKLLIQFQNNGVVDDSQLPKDRFSAERLKGVDSTLKIQPAKLEDSAVYLCASSTTQGAQAFFGQGTRLTVV.

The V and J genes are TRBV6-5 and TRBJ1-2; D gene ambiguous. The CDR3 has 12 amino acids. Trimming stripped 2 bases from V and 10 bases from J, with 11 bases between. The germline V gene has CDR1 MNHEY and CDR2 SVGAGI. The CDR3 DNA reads TGTGCCAGCAGTTACCACCAAGGATCCTACACCTTC. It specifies CASSYHQGSYTF.

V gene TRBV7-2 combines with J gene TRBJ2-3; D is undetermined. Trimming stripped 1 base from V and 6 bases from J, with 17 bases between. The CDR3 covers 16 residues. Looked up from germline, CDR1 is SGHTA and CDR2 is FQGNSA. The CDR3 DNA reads TGTGCCAGCAGCTTAGGAGGACGCTCCTTAGCCGATACGCAGTATTTT. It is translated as CASSLGGRSLADTQYF.

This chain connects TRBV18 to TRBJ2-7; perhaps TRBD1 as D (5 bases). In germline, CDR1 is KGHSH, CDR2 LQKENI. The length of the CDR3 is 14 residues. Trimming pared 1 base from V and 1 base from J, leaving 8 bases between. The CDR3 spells CASSPQAGSYEQYF. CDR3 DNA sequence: TGTGCCAGCTCACCACAGGCAGGGTCCTACGAGCAGTACTTC.

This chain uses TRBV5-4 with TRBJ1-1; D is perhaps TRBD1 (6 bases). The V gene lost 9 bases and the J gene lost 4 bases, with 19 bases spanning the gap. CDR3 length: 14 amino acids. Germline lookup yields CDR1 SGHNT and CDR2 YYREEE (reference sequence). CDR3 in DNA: TGTGCCATGGAGGGGGGGATAAGGGGCACTGAAGCTTTCTTT. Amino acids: CAMEGGIRGTEAFF.

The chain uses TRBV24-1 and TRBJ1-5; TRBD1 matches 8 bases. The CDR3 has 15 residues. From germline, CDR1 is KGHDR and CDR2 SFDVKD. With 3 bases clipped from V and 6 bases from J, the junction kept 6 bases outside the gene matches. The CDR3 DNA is TGTGCCACCAGTGATGCGACAGGGGCGTCTCAGCCCCAGCATTTT. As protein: CATSDATGASQPQHF.

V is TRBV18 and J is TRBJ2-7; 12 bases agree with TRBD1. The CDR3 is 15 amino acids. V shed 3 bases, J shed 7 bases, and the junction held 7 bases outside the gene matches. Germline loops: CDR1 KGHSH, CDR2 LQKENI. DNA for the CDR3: TGTGCCAGCTCACCTCCGGGACAGGGGGCACGGGAGCAGTACTTC. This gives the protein CASSPPGQGAREQYF.

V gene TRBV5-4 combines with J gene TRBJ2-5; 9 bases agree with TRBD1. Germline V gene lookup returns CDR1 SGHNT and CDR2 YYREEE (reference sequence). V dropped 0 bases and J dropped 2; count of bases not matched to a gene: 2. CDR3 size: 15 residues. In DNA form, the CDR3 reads TGTGCCAGCAGCTTGGCCGGGACAGGGCAAGAGACCCAGTACTTC. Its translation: CASSLAGTGQETQYF.

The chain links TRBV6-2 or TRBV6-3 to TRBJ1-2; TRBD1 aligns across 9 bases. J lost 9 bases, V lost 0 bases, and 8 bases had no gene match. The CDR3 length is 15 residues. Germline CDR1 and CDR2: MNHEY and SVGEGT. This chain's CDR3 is CASSYSETGGDRYTF. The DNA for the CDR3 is TGTGCCAGCAGTTACTCCGAGACAGGGGGTGATCGCTACACCTTC.

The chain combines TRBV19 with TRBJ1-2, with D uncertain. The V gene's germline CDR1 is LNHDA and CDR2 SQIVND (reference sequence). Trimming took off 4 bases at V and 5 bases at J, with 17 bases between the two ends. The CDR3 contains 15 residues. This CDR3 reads CASSRNGRAGYGYTF. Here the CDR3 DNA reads TGTGCCAGTAGTAGAAACGGGCGTGCGGGTTATGGCTACACCTTC.

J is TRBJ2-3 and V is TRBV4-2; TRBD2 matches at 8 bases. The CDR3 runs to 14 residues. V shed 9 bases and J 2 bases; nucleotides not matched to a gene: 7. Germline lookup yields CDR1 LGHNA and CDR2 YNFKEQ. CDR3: CASQSGGDTDTQYF. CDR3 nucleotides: TGTGCCAGTCAATCGGGGGGGGACACAGATACGCAGTATTTT.

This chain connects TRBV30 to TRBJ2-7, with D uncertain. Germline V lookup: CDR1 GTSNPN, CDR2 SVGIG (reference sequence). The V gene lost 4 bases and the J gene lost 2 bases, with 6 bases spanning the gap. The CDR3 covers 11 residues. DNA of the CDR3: TGTGCCTGGAAACGAACCTACGAGCAGTACTTC. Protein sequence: CAWKRTYEQYF.

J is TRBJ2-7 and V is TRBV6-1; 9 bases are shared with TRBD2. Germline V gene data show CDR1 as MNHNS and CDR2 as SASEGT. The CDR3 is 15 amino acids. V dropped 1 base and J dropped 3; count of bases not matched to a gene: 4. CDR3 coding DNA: TGTGCCAGCAGTGAAGGACTAGCGGTTAACTACGAGCAGTACTTC. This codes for CASSEGLAVNYEQYF.

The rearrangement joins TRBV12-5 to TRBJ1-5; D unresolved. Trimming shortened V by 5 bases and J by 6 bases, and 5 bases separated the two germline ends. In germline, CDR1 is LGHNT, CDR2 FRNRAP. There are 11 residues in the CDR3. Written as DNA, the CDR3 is TGTGCTAGTGGTCCAACTCAGCCCCAGCATTTT. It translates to CASGPTQPQHF.

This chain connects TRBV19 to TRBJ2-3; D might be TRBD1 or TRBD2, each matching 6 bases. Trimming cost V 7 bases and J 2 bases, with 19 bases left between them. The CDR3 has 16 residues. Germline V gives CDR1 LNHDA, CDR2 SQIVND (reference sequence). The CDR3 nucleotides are TGTGCCAGTAAAAGGGGGGCGCGACAAGCCACAGATACGCAGTATTTT. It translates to CASKRGARQATDTQYF.

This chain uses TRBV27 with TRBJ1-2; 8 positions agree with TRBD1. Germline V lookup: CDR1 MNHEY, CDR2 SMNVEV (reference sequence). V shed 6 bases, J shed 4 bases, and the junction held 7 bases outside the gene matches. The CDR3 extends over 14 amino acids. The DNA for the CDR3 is TGTGCCAGCAGACAGACCGGGACAGGCTATGGCTACACCTTC. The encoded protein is CASRQTGTGYGYTF.

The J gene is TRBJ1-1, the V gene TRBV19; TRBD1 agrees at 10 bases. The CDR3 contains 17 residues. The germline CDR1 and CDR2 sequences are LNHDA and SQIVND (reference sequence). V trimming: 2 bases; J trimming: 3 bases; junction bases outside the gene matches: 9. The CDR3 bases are TGTGCCAGTAGTATAAGGGACAGGGGCCGACATCACACTGAAGCTTTCTTT. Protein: CASSIRDRGRHHTEAFF.

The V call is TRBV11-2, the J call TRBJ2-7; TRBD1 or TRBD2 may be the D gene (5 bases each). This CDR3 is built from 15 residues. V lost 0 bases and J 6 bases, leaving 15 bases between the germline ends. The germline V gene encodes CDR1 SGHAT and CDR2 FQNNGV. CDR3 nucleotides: TGTGCCAGCAGCTTAGATCGGGGACCCCCAGGCGAGCAGTACTTC. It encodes CASSLDRGPPGEQYF.

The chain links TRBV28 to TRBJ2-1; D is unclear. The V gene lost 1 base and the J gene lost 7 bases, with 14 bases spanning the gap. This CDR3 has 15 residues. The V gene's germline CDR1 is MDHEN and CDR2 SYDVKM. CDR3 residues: CASSLYKPLGNEQFF. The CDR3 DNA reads TGTGCCAGCAGTTTATATAAGCCCCTCGGGAATGAGCAGTTCTTC.